Below, one TCR beta chain is given with its context. What it binds is not known. The sample comes from a study of response to subunit inactivated influenza vaccine. The study's findings and limits: New T cells are recruited in small numbers by each seasonal influenza vaccination, according to the authors' suggestion.

Each CDR3 protein is one row after TCRdb ran MiXCR on the RT-PCR reads. This sample has hundreds of thousands of distinct CDR3 sequences, with 18% found just once. The sequences come from PBMCs from blood, collected 4 to 6 days after vaccination. The source of this sequence is a man aged 50 to 60 who received an inactivated influenza vaccine.

CDR3 DNA: TGTGCCAGCAACTCGTTAGGCGCTGGAAACACCATATATTTT. Amino acid sequence: CASNSLGAGNTIYF. This chain uses TRBV11-2 with TRBJ1-3; D ambiguous. CDR3 length equals 14 residues. V lost 7 bases and J 2 bases, leaving 12 bases between the germline ends. Germline CDR1 reads SGHAT; CDR2 reads FQNNGV.